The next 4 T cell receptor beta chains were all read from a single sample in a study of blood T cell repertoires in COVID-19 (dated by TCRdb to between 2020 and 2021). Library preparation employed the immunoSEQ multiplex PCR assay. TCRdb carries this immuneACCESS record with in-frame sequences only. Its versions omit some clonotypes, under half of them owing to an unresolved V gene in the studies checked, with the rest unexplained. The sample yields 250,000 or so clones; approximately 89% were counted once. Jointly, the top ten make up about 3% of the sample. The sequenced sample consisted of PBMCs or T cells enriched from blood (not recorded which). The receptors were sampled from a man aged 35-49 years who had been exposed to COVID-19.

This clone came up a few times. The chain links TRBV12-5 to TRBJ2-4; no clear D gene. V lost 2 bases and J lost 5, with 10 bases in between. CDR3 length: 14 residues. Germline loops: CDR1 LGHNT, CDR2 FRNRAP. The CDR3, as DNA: TGTGCTAGTGGTTTGCCAAGTCGGGAAAACATTCAGTACTTC. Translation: CASGLPSRENIQYF.

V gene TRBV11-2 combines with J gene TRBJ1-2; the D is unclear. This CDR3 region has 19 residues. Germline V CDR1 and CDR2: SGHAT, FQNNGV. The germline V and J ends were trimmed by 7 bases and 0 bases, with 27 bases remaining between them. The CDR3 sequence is CASNSRPLIREEANYGYTF. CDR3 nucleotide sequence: TGTGCCAGCAACTCCCGTCCCCTAATTCGCGAGGAAGCTAACTATGGCTACACCTTC.

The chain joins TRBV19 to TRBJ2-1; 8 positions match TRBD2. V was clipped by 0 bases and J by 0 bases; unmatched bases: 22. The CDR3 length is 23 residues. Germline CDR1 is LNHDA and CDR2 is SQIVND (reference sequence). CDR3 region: CASSIDNLGLAWLRNSSYNEQFF. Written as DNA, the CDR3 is TGTGCCAGTAGTATAGATAACCTTGGACTAGCCTGGTTACGGAACAGCTCCTACAATGAGCAGTTCTTC. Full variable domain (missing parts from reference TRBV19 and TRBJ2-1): DGGITQSPKYLFRKEGQNVTLSCEQNLNHDAMYWYRQDPGQGLRLIYYSQIVNDFQKGDIAEGYSVSREKKESFPLTVTSAQKNPTAFYLCASSIDNLGLAWLRNSSYNEQFFGPGTRLTVL.

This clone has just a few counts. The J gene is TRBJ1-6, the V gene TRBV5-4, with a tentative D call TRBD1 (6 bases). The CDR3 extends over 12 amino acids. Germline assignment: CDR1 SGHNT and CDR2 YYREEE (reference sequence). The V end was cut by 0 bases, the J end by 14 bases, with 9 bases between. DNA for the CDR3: TGTGCCAGCAGCTTGGACAGGGATTCCCTCCACTTT. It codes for CASSLDRDSLHF. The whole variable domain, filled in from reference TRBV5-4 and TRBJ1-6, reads ETGVTQSPTHLIKTRGQQVTLRCSSQSGHNTVSWYQQALGQGPQFIFQYYREEENGRGNFPPRFSGLQFPNYSSELNVNALELDDSALYLCASSLDRDSLHFGNGTRLTVT.